The entry below gives a single TCR beta chain sequence along with its context. Its specificity is not known. In germline, CDR1 is MRHNA, CDR2 SNTAGT. Losses at the gene ends were 8 bases for V and 2 bases for J; bases not matched to a gene: 2. The length of the CDR3 is 15 residues. This sample is drawn from a study of shared clonotypes between healthy human individuals. Overall study context: A couple of women and three men aged 18 to 49 made up the donors. Findings and limits, study-wide: Compared with memory subsets, naive subsets generally had larger estimated richness. In a few donors, around 5% of naive CD4 clonotypes appeared in common.

Only CD45RO-negative cells positively selected for CCR7 counted as naive CD8 cells, so terminally differentiated effector memory CD45RA+ cells were excluded. Per sorted-subset replicate PCR, input was around 200 ng DNA, representing around 29,000 T cell genomes. The data were produced by immunoSEQ multiplex PCR, yet TCRdb's version contains in-frame clones alone and is incomplete. The data hold about 680,000 clones, with about 90% observed a single time. J is TRBJ2-2 and V is TRBV6-4, with TRBD2 matching over 13 bases. The sequenced material came from naive CD8+ T cells sorted from blood. This sequence was found in a man aged 25 to 40 in good health. This CDR3 reads CASRTSGSNTGELFF. The CDR3 DNA follows: TGTGCCAGCCGGACTAGCGGGAGTAACACCGGGGAGCTGTTTTTT.